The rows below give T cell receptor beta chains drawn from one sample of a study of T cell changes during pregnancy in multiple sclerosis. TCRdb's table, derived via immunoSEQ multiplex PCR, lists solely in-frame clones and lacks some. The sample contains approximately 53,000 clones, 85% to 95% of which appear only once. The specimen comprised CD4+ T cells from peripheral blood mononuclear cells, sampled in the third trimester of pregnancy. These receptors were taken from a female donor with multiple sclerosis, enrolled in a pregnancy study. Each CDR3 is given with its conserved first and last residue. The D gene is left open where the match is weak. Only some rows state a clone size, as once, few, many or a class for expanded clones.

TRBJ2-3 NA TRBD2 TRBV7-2 CASSLILAGVSTDTQYF TGTGCCAGCAGCTTAATCCTAGCGGGGGTTTCTACAGATACGCAGTATTTT
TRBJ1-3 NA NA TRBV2 CASSWKPGNSGNTIYF TGTGCCAGCAGTTGGAAGCCAGGGAACTCTGGAAACACCATATATTTT
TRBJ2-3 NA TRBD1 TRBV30 CAWGPGGQGTQYF TGTGCCTGGGGACCCGGGGGACAGGGTACGCAGTATTTT
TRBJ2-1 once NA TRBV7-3 CASRSSLSNEQFF TGTGCCAGCAGATCCAGTCTCTCCAATGAGCAGTTCTTC
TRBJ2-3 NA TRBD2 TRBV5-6 CASSLRAGGLPDTQYF TGTGCCAGCAGCTTAAGAGCGGGGGGGCTTCCAGATACGCAGTATTTT
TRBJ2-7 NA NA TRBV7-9 CASSHQGRAYEQYF TGTGCCAGCAGCCACCAGGGCCGGGCCTACGAGCAGTACTTC
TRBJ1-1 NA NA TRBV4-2 CASSQGGLLNTEAFF TGTGCCAGCAGCCAAGGGGGACTGCTGAACACTGAAGCTTTCTTT
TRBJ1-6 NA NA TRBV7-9 CASSLALSGGNSPLHF TGTGCCAGCAGCTTAGCGTTGTCGGGGGGAAATTCACCCCTCCACTTT
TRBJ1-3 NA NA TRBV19 CASRRGSGNTIYF TGTGCCAGTAGAAGAGGGTCTGGAAACACCATATATTTT
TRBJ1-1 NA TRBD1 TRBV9 CASSGDRGLTMNTEAFF TGTGCCAGCAGCGGTGACAGGGGGCTGACAATGAACACTGAAGCTTTCTTT
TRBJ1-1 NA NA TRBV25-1 CASSGQRGSEWRNTEAFF TGTGCCAGCAGTGGACAAAGGGGCAGCGAATGGAGGAACACTGAAGCTTTCTTT